The 25 T cell receptor beta chains listed next were all sequenced from one sample in a study of monozygotic twins with inflammatory bowel disease. No DNA is given; TCRdb re-called the 5' RACE reads and lists each CDR3 protein once. This listing includes over 150,000 distinct CDR3 sequences. Sequencing was done on a sample of blood. These receptors originate from a human donor with ulcerative colitis or Crohn's disease, or a healthy co-twin of an affected twin (not recorded which).

This chain joins TRBV12-3 or TRBV12-4 and TRBJ1-4. There are 14 residues in the CDR3. This chain's CDR3 is CASSFRYPNEKLFF.

CDR3 in amino acids: CANMDLNTEAFF. This rearrangement joins TRBV6-2 or TRBV6-3 to TRBJ1-1. This CDR3 contains 12 residues. Germline CDR1 reads MNHEY; CDR2 reads SVGEGT.

The V gene is TRBV29-1, the J gene TRBJ2-3; TCRdb lists TRBD1, though no DNA is available to test this call. The CDR3 length is 15 residues. Per the germline V gene, CDR1 is SQVTM and CDR2 is ANQGSEA. The CDR3 sequence: CSAPSLAQGSDTQYF.

The chain carries TRBV12-3 or TRBV12-4 and TRBJ2-2; TCRdb lists TRBD1, though no DNA is available to test this call. CDR3 length: 14 amino acids. CDR3 amino acids: CASSRGRNTGELFF.

This chain joins TRBV7-2 and TRBJ2-7; TCRdb's D gene call, TRBD1, goes unchecked for lack of DNA. Germline-derived CDR1 and CDR2 are SGHTA and FQGNSA. This CDR3 has 16 amino acids. The chain's CDR3 is CASSPGRGTGVYEQYF.

The gene calls are TRBV12-3 or TRBV12-4 and TRBJ1-4. This CDR3 is 14 amino acids long. The chain's CDR3 is CASKKTATNEKLFF.

The chain is built from TRBV20-1 and TRBJ2-5; TCRdb calls TRBD1, which cannot be checked without DNA. Germline-derived CDR1 and CDR2 are DFQATT and SNEGSKA (reference sequence). CDR3 length equals 12 residues. CDR3 region: CSAQGNKETQYF.

The rearrangement links TRBV5-5 to TRBJ1-2. This CDR3 region has 14 residues. CDR1 is SGHKS, CDR2 YYEKEE, per germline (reference sequence). CDR3 region: CASSLLIANYGYTF.

This sequence joins TRBV29-1 and TRBJ2-1; no DNA is available, so the TRBD1 call from TCRdb remains unchecked. The CDR3 totals 14 residues. Per the germline V gene, CDR1 is SQVTM and CDR2 is ANQGSEA. The CDR3 is CSVGRGSSYNEQFF.

The rearrangement joins TRBV7-8 to TRBJ2-1. The CDR3 covers 13 residues. Germline V gene data show CDR1 as SGHVS and CDR2 as FQNEAQ. This CDR3 reads CASSYPADNEQFF.

The chain recombines TRBV20-1 with TRBJ2-1; the TRBD1 assignment by TCRdb is unverifiable without DNA. Germline CDR1 DFQATT, CDR2 SNEGSKA (reference sequence). The CDR3 length is 14 residues. The chain's CDR3 is CSAREGTGELGQFF.

The chain combines TRBV5-1 with TRBJ2-1; TCRdb reports TRBD2, a call that lacks DNA to check it against. The CDR3 is 14 residues long. Germline lookup yields CDR1 SGHRS and CDR2 YFSETQ. CDR3 in amino acids: CASNPGGMYNEQFF.

The CDR3 protein is CASSSGTGNNEQYF. The V gene is TRBV5-1, the J gene TRBJ2-1; TCRdb picks TRBD1, but there is no DNA to check that call. The CDR3 spans 14 residues. CDR1 is SGHRS, CDR2 YFSETQ, per germline. Together with reference TRBV5-1 and TRBJ2-1, the CDR3 gives the full variable domain: KAGVTQTPRYLIKTRGQQVTLSCSPISGHRSVSWYQQTPGQGLQFLFEYFSETQRNKGNFPGRFSGRQFSNSRSEMNVSTLELGDSALYLCASSSGTGNNEQYFGPGTRLTVL.

The chain uses TRBV11-2 and TRBJ1-4. The CDR3 covers 13 residues. Germline V gene data show CDR1 as SGHAT and CDR2 as FQNNGV. The CDR3 loop is CASSFGTNEKLFF.

The chain is built from TRBV11-2 and TRBJ2-7; TCRdb's assignment of TRBD1 cannot be checked, as there is no DNA. This CDR3 region has 12 residues. Germline CDR1 is SGHAT and CDR2 is FQNNGV. The CDR3 spells CASSLAGEEQYF.

The chain recombines TRBV28 with TRBJ2-7; the D call of TRBD1 rests on TCRdb alone, since no DNA is present to check it. Germline loops: CDR1 MDHEN, CDR2 SYDVKM. The CDR3 contains 14 residues. CDR3 region: CASSDLDRDHEQYF.

V and J are TRBV20-1 and TRBJ2-1; TCRdb's D call of TRBD1 is untestable without DNA. CDR1 and CDR2 (germline): DFQATT, SNEGSKA (reference sequence). The CDR3 loop spans 14 amino acids. The CDR3 is CSASQGVRYNEQFF.

CDR3 sequence: CASSDDLRNTIYF. The V and J genes are TRBV25-1 and TRBJ1-3. The CDR3 covers 13 residues. Germline-derived CDR1 and CDR2 are MGHDK and SYGVNS.

This rearrangement joins TRBV19 to TRBJ2-1; the TRBD2 assignment by TCRdb is unverifiable without DNA. The CDR3 runs 15 residues. Looked up from germline, CDR1 is LNHDA and CDR2 is SQIVND (reference sequence). CDR3 residues: CASSVGLAGVNEQFF. The complete variable domain, with remaining parts taken from reference TRBV19 and TRBJ2-1, reads DGGITQSPKYLFRKEGQNVTLSCEQNLNHDAMYWYRQDPGQGLRLIYYSQIVNDFQKGDIAEGYSVSREKKESFPLTVTSAQKNPTAFYLCASSVGLAGVNEQFFGPGTRLTVL.

The rearrangement links TRBV20-1 to TRBJ2-7. This CDR3 is built from 13 residues. CDR1 is DFQATT and CDR2 is SNEGSKA in the germline V gene (reference sequence). The CDR3 protein is CSAIWRTTYEQYF.

V and J are TRBV4-1 and TRBJ2-7. In germline, CDR1 is MGHRA, CDR2 YSYEKL. There are 15 residues in the CDR3. The CDR3 reads CASSKGQDASYEQYF.

The chain recombines TRBV6-1 with TRBJ2-7. The CDR3 length is 11 residues. In germline, CDR1 is MNHNS, CDR2 SASEGT. This CDR3 reads CASSASYEQYF.

This sequence joins TRBV11-2 and TRBJ2-4; lacking DNA, the TRBD2 call made by TCRdb goes unchecked. Germline values: CDR1 SGHAT, CDR2 FQNNGV. CDR3 length: 18 amino acids. This CDR3 is CASSSLGLAGGPRNIQYF.

The J gene is TRBJ2-4, the V gene TRBV10-3. CDR1 is ENHRY and CDR2 is SYGVKD in the germline V gene. This CDR3 is 16 amino acids long. CDR3 in amino acids: CAISESTALAKNIQYF.

The J gene is TRBJ2-2, the V gene TRBV20-1. Germline V lookup: CDR1 DFQATT, CDR2 SNEGSKA (reference sequence). The CDR3 has 12 amino acids. CDR3 loop: CSASANTGELFF.